The 11 T cell receptor beta chains reported below all come from one sample, sequenced in a study of cytomegalovirus exposure and HLA in healthy donors (dated by TCRdb to the late 2010s). Library preparation was by the immunoSEQ multiplex PCR assay. A mixture of 60 forward primers for TCR Vbeta segments and 13 reverse primers for TCR Jbeta segments was used in the multiplex PCR. TCRdb took this table from immuneACCESS and kept in-frame rearrangements with V and J called. Such tables lack part of the clones; where checked against another copy, unresolved V genes explain under half of the gap, and the rest is unexplained. For this sample the table gives 130,000 or so clones, of which around 10% were detected only once. Of the sample, 6.5% to 8.5% falls within the top ten clones. Sample: PBMCs. These receptors were collected from a woman aged 40 to 49 in good health and CMV-seropositive.

J is TRBJ2-7 and V is TRBV5-1; D is unresolved. The CDR3 is 13 amino acids. Germline CDR1 is SGHRS and CDR2 is YFSETQ. V dropped 1 base and J dropped 2 bases, with 7 bases sitting between them. In nucleotides, the CDR3 is TGCGCCAGCAGCTTGATCCCGGCCTACGAGCAGTACTTC. Translating it yields CASSLIPAYEQYF.

The V call is TRBV2, the J call TRBJ2-3; a possible D gene is TRBD1 (5 bases). This CDR3 spans 13 amino acids. With 5 bases removed from V and 2 bases from J, the gap between germline ends came to 8 bases. Germline-derived CDR1 and CDR2 are SNHLY and FYNNEI. CDR3 loop: CASSYRPTDTQYF. The CDR3 DNA follows: TGTGCCAGCAGTTACAGGCCCACAGATACGCAGTATTTT.

This clone showed up just a few times. V is TRBV2 and J is TRBJ1-1; TRBD1 is a possible D gene (5 bases). The germline V gene encodes CDR1 SNHLY and CDR2 FYNNEI. Trimming removed 8 bases from V and 4 bases from J, with 20 bases in between. The CDR3 sequence is 15 residues long. CDR3 amino acids: CASERGLEAFTEAFF. DNA of the CDR3: TGTGCCAGCGAAAGGGGCTTAGAGGCGTTCACTGAAGCTTTCTTT.

This clone appeared a few times. V gene TRBV19 combines with J gene TRBJ1-1; TRBD1 might be the D (5 bases). The V gene lost 1 base and the J gene lost 5 bases, with 8 bases spanning the gap. Germline assignment: CDR1 LNHDA and CDR2 SQIVND (reference sequence). This CDR3 has 13 amino acids. Written as DNA, the CDR3 is TGTGCCAGTAGTATAGTTTCAGGGACTGAAGCTTTCTTT. This gives the protein CASSIVSGTEAFF.

CDR3 nucleotides: TGTGCCAGTAGTATCCCCCGCCCCCAGGGAAGTAACTATGGCTACACCTTC. It is translated as CASSIPRPQGSNYGYTF. The V gene is TRBV19, the J gene TRBJ1-2; possibly TRBD1 for D (5 bases). Trimming pared 3 bases from V and 1 base from J, leaving 18 bases between. The germline V gene encodes CDR1 LNHDA and CDR2 SQIVND (reference sequence). The CDR3 sequence is 17 residues long.

This clone was recorded a few times. This rearrangement joins TRBV27 to TRBJ1-1, with 9 bases fitting TRBD1. The CDR3 runs 16 residues. CDR1 MNHEY and CDR2 SMNVEV come from the germline V gene (reference sequence). V shed 6 bases, J shed 0 bases, and the junction held 8 bases outside the gene matches. In DNA, the CDR3 is TGTGCCAGCAGGCCCGGGACAGGGTTCCTGAACACTGAAGCTTTCTTT. It encodes CASRPGTGFLNTEAFF.

The chain has TRBV11-3 and TRBJ2-7, with 8 bases matching TRBD1. V was clipped by 4 bases and J by 0 bases; unmatched bases: 2. This CDR3 contains 14 residues. Germline CDR1 SGHNT, CDR2 YENEEA. The CDR3 DNA follows: TGTGCCAGCAGCTACACAGGGGGCTCCTACGAGCAGTACTTC. This translates into CASSYTGGSYEQYF.

Note on this clone: A far more abundant clone sits one base away, making this likely a read error. The identical CDR3 is also encoded by other nucleotide sequences in the sample. The rearrangement uses TRBV5-1 and TRBJ2-7; D gene uncertain. Germline assignment: CDR1 SGHRS and CDR2 YFSETQ. This CDR3 is 15 amino acids long. The CDR3 loop reads CASSLGHAVSYEQYF. CDR3 DNA sequence: TGCGCCAGCAGCTTGGGACACGCCGTCTCCTACGAGCAGTACTTT.

V gene TRBV2 combines with J gene TRBJ2-1; 9 nucleotides line up with TRBD2. Germline CDR1 reads SNHLY; CDR2 reads FYNNEI. V gave up 3 bases and J gave up 15 bases; unmatched junction bases: 9. This CDR3 is 13 amino acids long. The CDR3 sequence: CASSEELAGSWFF. The CDR3 DNA sequence: TGTGCCAGCAGTGAGGAACTAGCGGGCTCCTGGTTCTTC.

This clone was found a few times. This sequence joins TRBV4-3 and TRBJ2-3; weak D call: TRBD2 (5 bases). The germline V gene encodes CDR1 LGHNA and CDR2 YSLEER. This CDR3 is 14 amino acids long. Trimming took 0 bases from V and 8 from J, leaving 12 bases between them. CDR3 region: CASSQDLPRGTQYF. The CDR3 DNA reads as TGCGCCAGCAGCCAAGATTTACCCCGGGGTACGCAGTATTTT.

The rearrangement links TRBV2 to TRBJ1-1; 8 bases are a match to TRBD1. CDR3 length: 13 amino acids. The V and J ends lost 4 bases and 5 bases, in that order; junction bases with no gene match: 3. Germline lookup yields CDR1 SNHLY and CDR2 FYNNEI. This CDR3 is CASSAWDRTEAFF. CDR3 in DNA: TGTGCCAGCAGTGCCTGGGACAGGACTGAAGCTTTCTTT.